The clone carrying this T cell receptor beta chain was found a few times. Its antigen is as yet unknown. The data derive from a study of shared clonotypes between healthy human individuals. Study information: Per donor, three plates held CD4 naive cells, three held CD4 memory, two held CD8 naive and one held CD8 memory.

TCRdb keeps only in-frame clones here, not all; method: immunoSEQ multiplex PCR. The profile shows over 100,000 clones, roughly 70% of them singletons. Points from the study as a whole: Relative to their counterparts shared across all four donors, non-shared clonotypes exhibited diminished generation probabilities.

Germline lookup yields CDR1 ENHRY and CDR2 SYGVKD. The CDR3 is 13 residues long. Unmatched junction bases numbered 6, after V lost 8 bases and J lost 6 bases. Sequencing used memory CD8+ T cells sorted from blood. Subset noted: CD45RO+ cells pooled with CCR7-negative TemRA cells. The genes are TRBV10-3 and TRBJ1-4; 7 bases align to TRBD1. The receptor comes from a woman aged 25 to 45 in good health. The chain's CDR3 is CAISGTEDEKLFF. Written as DNA, the CDR3 is TGTGCCATCTCCGGGACAGAGGATGAAAAACTGTTTTTT.